The next 5 T cell receptor beta chains were all read from a single sample in a study of blood T cell repertoires in COVID-19. Some clones are missing from TCRdb's copy, which holds only in-frame ones; the method was immunoSEQ multiplex PCR. The table lists about 130,000 clones, around 81% of them singletons, with 9.5% to 14% in the top ten. The material sequenced was peripheral blood. These receptors came from a human donor in a cohort sampled during active COVID-19.

This chain joins TRBV19 and TRBJ1-5; 7 nucleotides line up with TRBD1. Germline lookup yields CDR1 LNHDA and CDR2 SQIVND (reference sequence). J gave up 2 bases and V 5 bases, and 6 bases lay outside the gene matches. CDR3 length: 15 residues. This CDR3 is CASSGGGRGNQPQHF. The CDR3 DNA follows: TGTGCCAGTAGTGGAGGGGGCAGGGGCAATCAGCCCCAGCATTTT. The whole variable domain, remainder taken from reference TRBV19 and TRBJ1-5, is DGGITQSPKYLFRKEGQNVTLSCEQNLNHDAMYWYRQDPGQGLRLIYYSQIVNDFQKGDIAEGYSVSREKKESFPLTVTSAQKNPTAFYLCASSGGGRGNQPQHFGDGTRLSIL.

This chain links TRBV18 with TRBJ2-7; D possibly corresponds to TRBD2 (5 bases). The V gene's germline CDR1 is KGHSH and CDR2 LQKENI. Trimming removed 3 bases at V and 0 bases at J, with 9 bases between. CDR3 length: 14 residues. CDR3 sequence (DNA): TGTGCCAGCTCACCCGCCGGAGGCTCCTACGAGCAGTACTTC. Amino acids: CASSPAGGSYEQYF.

In its sample, this clone was seen a few times. This chain links TRBV6-6 with TRBJ2-1; D unclear. Germline loops: CDR1 MNHNY, CDR2 SVGAGI (reference sequence). Trimming pared 5 bases from V and 5 bases from J, leaving 7 bases between. CDR3 length: 12 amino acids. CDR3 residues: CASSRQDNEQFF. The CDR3 DNA sequence: TGTGCCAGCAGTCGCCAGGACAATGAGCAGTTCTTC.

The chain uses TRBV12-3 or TRBV12-4 and TRBJ2-1; maybe TRBD2 (5 bases). The CDR3 covers 11 residues. V gave up 6 bases and J gave up 13 bases, with 13 bases separating them. The CDR3 DNA reads as TGTGCCAGCAGCCCACTCGGGGAACAGTTCTTC. Translated, it gives CASSPLGEQFF.

This chain connects TRBV5-1 to TRBJ2-3, with 9 bases fitting TRBD2. J was trimmed by 1 base and V by 1 base; bases with no gene match: 13. There are 19 residues in the CDR3. Per germline, CDR1 SGHRS and CDR2 YFSETQ. As DNA, the CDR3 is TGCGCCAGCAGCTTGTCGGGGGTGAAATCTAGCGGGGGCACAGATACGCAGTATTTT. Encoded protein: CASSLSGVKSSGGTDTQYF.